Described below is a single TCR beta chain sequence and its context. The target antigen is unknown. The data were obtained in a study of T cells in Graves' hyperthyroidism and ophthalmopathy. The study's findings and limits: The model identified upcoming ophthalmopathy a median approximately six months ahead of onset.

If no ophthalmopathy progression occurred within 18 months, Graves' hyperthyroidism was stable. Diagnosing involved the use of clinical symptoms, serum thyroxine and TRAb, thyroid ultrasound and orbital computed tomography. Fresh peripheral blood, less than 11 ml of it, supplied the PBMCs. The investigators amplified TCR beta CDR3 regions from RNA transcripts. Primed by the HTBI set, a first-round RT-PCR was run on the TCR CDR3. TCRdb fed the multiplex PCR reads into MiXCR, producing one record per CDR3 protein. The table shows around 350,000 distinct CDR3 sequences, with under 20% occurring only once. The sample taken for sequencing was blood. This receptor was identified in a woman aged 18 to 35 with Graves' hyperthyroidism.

The CDR3 region has the DNA TGTGCCAGCAGCCTGGGGGGGCGGGGGCAAGAGACCCAGTACTTC. The encoded protein is CASSLGGRGQETQYF. The chain has TRBV7-2 and TRBJ2-5, with a possible D match to TRBD2 (7 bases). The CDR3 spans 15 residues. The V end lost 5 bases, the J end lost 2 bases, and 15 bases lay between the germline ends. Germline lookup yields CDR1 SGHTA and CDR2 FQGNSA. Complete variable domain (other parts from reference TRBV7-2 and TRBJ2-5): GAGVSQSPSNKVTEKGKDVELRCDPISGHTALYWYRQSLGQGLEFLIYFQGNSAPDKSGLPSDRFSAERTGGSVSTLTIQRTQQEDSAVYLCASSLGGRGQETQYFGPGTRLLVL.